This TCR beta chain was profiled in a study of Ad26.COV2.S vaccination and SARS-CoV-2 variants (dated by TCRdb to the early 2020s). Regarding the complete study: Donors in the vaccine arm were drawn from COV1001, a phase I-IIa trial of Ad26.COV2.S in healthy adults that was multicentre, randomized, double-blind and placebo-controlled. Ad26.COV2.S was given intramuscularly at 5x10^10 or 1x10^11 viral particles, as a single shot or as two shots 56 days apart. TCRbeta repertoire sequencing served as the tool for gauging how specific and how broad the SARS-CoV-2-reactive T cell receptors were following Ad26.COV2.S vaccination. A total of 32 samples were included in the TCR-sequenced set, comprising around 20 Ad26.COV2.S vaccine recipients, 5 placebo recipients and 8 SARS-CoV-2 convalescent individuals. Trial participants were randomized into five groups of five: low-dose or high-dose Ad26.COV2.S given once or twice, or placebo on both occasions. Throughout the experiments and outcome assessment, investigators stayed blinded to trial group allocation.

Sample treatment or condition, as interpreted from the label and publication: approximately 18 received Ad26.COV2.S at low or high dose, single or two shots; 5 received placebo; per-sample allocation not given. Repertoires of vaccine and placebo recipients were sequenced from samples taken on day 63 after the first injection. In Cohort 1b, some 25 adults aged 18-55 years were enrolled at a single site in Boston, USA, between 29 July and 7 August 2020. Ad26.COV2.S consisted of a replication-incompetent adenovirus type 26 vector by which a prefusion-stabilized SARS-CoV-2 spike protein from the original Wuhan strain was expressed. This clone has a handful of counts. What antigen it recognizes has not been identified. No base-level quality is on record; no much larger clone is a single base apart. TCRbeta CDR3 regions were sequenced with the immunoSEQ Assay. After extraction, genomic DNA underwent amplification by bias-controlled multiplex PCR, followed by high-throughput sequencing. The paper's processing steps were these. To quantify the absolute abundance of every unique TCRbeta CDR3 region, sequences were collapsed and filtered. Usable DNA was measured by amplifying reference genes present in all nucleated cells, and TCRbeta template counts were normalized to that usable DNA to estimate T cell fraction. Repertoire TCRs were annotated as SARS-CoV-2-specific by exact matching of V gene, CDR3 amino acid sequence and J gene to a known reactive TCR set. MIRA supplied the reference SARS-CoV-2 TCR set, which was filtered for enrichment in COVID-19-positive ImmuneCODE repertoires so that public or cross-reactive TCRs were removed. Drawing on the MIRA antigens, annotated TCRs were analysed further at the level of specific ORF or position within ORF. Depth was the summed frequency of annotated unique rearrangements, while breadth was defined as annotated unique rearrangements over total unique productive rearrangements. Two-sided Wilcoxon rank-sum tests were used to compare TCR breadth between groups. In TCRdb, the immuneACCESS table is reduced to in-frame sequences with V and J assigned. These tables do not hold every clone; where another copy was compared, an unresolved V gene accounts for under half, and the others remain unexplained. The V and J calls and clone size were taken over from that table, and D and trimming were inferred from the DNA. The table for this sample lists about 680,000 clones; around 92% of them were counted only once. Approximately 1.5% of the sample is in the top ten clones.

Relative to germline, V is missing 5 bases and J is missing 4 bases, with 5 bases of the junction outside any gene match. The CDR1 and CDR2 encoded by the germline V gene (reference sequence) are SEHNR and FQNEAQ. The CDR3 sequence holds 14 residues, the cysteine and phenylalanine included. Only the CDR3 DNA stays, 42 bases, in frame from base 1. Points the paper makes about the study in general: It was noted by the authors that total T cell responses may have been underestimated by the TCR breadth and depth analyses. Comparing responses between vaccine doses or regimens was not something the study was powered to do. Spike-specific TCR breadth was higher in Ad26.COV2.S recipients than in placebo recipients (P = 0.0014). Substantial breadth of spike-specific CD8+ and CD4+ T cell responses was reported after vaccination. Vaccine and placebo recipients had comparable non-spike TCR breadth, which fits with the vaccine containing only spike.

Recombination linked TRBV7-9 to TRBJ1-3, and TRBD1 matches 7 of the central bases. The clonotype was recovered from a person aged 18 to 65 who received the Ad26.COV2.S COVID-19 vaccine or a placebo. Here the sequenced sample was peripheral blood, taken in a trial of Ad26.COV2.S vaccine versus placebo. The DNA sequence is TGTGCCAGCAGCCCGGACAGGCCCGGAAACACCATATATTTT. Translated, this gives CASSPDRPGNTIYF.